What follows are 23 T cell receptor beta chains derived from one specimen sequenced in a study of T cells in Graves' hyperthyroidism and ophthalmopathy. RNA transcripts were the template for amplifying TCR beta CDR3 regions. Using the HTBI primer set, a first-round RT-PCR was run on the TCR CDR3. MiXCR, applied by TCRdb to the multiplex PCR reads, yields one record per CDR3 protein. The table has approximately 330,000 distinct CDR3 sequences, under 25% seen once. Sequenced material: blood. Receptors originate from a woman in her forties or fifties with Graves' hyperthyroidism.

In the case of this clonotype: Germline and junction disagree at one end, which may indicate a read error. Here the CDR3 reads CASTQATGLAFYEQCF. The CDR3 DNA reads as TGTGCCAGCACCCAGGCGACGGGACTAGCATTCTACGAGCAGTGCTTC. The chain combines TRBV12-3 or TRBV12-4 with TRBJ2-7, with 9 bases aligning to TRBD2. The CDR3 runs 16 residues.

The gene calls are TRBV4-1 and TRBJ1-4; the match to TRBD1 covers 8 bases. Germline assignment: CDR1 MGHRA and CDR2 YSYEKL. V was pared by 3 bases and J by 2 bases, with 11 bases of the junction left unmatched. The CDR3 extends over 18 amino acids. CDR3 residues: CASSQLGQGHGTNEKLFF. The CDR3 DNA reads TGCGCCAGCAGCCAGCTCGGACAGGGCCATGGGACTAATGAAAAACTGTTTTTT.

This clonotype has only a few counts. CDR3: CASSQGLAGGKETQYF. In DNA, the CDR3 is TGCGCCAGCAGCCAAGGACTAGCGGGTGGTAAAGAGACCCAGTACTTC. The V and J genes are TRBV4-1 and TRBJ2-5; 10 nucleotides agree with TRBD2. Germline values: CDR1 MGHRA, CDR2 YSYEKL. With 1 base clipped from V and 3 bases from J, the junction kept 5 bases outside the gene matches. The CDR3 runs 16 residues.

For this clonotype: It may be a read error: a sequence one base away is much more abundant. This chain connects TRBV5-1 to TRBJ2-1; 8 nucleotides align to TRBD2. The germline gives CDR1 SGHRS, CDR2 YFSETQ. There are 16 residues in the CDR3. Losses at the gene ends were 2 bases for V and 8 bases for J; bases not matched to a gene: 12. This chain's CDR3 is CASSFSGDTRWDEQFF. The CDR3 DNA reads TGCGCCAGCAGCTTTAGCGGGGACACGAGGTGGGATGAGCAGTTCTTC.

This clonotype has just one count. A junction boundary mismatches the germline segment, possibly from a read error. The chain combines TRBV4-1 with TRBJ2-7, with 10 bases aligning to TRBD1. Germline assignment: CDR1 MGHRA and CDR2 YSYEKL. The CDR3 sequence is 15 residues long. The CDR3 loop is CASNQEGTGVEEQYF. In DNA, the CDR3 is TGCGCCAGCAACCAAGAGGGGACAGGGGTTGAGGAGCAGTACTTC.

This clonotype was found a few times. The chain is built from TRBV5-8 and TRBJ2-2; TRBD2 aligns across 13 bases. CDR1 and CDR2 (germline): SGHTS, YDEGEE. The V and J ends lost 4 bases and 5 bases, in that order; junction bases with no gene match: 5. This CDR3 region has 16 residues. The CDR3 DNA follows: TGTGCCAGCAGCCTGGGACTAGCGGGACATACCGGGGAGCTGTTTTTT. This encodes CASSLGLAGHTGELFF.

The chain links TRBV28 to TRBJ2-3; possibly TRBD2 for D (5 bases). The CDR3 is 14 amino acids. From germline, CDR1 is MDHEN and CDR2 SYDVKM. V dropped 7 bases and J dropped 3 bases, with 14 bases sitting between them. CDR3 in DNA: TGTGCCAGCATCCAAGGAGGTGGGACAGATACGCAGTATTTT. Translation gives CASIQGGGTDTQYF.

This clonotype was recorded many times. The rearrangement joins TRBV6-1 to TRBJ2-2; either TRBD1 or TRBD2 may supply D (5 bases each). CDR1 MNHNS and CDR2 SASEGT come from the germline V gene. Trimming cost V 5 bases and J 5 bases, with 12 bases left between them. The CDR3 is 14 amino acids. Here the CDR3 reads CASSWGMGTGELFF. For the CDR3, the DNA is TGTGCCAGCAGTTGGGGGATGGGAACCGGGGAGCTGTTTTTT.

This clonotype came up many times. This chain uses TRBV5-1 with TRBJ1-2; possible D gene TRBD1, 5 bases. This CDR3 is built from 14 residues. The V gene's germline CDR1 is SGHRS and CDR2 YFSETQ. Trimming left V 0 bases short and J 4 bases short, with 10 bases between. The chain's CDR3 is CASSLEGVGYGYTF. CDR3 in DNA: TGCGCCAGCAGCTTGGAAGGGGTGGGCTATGGCTACACCTTC.

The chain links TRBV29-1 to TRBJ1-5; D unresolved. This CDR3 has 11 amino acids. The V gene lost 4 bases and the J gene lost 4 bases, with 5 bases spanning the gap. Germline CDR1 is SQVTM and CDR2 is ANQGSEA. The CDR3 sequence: CSVGENQPQHF. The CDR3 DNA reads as TGCAGCGTTGGAGAGAATCAGCCCCAGCATTTT. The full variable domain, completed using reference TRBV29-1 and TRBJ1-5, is SAVISQKPSRDICQRGTSLTIQCQVDSQVTMMFWYRQQPGQSLTLIATANQGSEATYESGFVIDKFPISRPNLTFSTLTVSNMSPEDSSIYLCSVGENQPQHFGDGTRLSIL.

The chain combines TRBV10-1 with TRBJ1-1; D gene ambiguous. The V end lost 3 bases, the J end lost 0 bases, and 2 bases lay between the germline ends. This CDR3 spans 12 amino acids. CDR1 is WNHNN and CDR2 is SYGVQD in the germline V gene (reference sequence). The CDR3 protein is CASSDMNTEAFF. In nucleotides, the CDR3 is TGCGCCAGCAGTGATATGAACACTGAAGCTTTCTTT.

Here the CDR3 reads CASSPARKAQETQYF. Here the CDR3 DNA reads TGTGCCAGCTCACCAGCCCGGAAGGCCCAAGAGACCCAGTACTTC. The V and J genes are TRBV18 and TRBJ2-5, with unresolved D. This CDR3 is 15 amino acids long. From germline, CDR1 is KGHSH and CDR2 LQKENI. V dropped 2 bases and J dropped 1 base, with 11 bases sitting between them.

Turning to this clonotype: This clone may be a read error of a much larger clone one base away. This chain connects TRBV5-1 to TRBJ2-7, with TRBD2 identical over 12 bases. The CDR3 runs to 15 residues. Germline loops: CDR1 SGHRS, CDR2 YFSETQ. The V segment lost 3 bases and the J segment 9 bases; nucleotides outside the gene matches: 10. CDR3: CASSSETSGRNGQYF. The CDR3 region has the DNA TGCGCCAGCAGCTCCGAGACTAGCGGGAGAAACGGGCAGTACTTC.

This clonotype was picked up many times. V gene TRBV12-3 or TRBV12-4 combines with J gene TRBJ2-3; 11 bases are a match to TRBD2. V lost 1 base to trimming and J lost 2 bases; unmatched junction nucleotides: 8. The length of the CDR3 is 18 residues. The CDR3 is CASSLGASGRHFTDTQYF. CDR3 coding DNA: TGTGCCAGCAGTTTAGGGGCTAGCGGGAGGCATTTCACAGATACGCAGTATTTT.

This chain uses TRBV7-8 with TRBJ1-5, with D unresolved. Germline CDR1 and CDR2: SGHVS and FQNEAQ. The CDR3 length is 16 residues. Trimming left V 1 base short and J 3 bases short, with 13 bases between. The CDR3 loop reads CASSLGRELVNQPQHF. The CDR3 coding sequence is TGTGCCAGCAGCTTAGGAAGGGAGTTGGTCAATCAGCCCCAGCATTTT.

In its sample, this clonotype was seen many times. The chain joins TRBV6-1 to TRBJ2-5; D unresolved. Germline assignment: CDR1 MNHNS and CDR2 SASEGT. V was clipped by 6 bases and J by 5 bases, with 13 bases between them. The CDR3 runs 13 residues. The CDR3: CASSATVAETQYF. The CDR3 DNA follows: TGTGCCAGCAGCGCGACGGTGGCGGAGACCCAGTACTTC.

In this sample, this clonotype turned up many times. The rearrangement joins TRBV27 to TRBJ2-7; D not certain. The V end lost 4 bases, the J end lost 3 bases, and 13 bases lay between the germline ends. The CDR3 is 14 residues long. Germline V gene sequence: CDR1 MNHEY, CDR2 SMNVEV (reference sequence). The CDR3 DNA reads TGTGCCAGCAGTTCCCCGGCCAGAGGCTACGAGCAGTACTTC. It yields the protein CASSSPARGYEQYF.

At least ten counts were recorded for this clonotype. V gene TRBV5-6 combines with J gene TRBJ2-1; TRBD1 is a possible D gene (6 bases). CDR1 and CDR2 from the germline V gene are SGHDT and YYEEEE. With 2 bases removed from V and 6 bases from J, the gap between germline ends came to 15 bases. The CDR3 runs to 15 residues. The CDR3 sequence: CASSFFLQGSNEQFF. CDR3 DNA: TGTGCCAGCAGCTTTTTTCTACAGGGAAGCAATGAGCAGTTCTTC.

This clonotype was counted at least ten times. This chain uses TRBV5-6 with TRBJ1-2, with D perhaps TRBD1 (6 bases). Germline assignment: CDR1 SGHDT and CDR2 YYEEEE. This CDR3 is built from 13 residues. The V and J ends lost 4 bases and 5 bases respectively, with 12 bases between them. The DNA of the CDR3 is TGTGCCAGCAGCAACGGACAGCATTATGGCTACACCTTC. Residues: CASSNGQHYGYTF.

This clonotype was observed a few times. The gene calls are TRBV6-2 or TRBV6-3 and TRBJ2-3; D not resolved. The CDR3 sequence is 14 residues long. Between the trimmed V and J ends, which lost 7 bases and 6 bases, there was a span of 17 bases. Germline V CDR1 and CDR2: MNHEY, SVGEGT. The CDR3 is CASTRTAGRDTQYF. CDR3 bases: TGTGCCAGCACTCGGACCGCCGGTCGGGATACGCAGTATTTT.

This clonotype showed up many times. In DNA form, the CDR3 reads TGCAGTGCTACGCGCCTAGGGGCCGACGAGCAGTACTTC. Translating it yields CSATRLGADEQYF. The genes are TRBV20-1 and TRBJ2-7; tentative D call: TRBD1 (5 bases). This CDR3 contains 13 residues. The germline V gene has CDR1 DFQATT and CDR2 SNEGSKA (reference sequence). With 4 bases removed from V and 5 bases from J, the gap between germline ends came to 15 bases.

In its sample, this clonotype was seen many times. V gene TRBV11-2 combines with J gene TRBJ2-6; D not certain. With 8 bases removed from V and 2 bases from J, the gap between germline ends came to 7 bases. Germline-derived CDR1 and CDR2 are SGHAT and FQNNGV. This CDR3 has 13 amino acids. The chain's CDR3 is CASAVPGANVLTF. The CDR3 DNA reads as TGTGCCAGCGCCGTCCCTGGGGCCAACGTCCTGACTTTC.

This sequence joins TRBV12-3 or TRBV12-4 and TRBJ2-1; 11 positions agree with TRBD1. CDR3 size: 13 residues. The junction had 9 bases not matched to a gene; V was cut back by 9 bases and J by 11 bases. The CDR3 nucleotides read TGTGCCAGTAAGGACAGGGGGCCCGGGAAGCAGTTCTTC. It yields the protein CASKDRGPGKQFF.